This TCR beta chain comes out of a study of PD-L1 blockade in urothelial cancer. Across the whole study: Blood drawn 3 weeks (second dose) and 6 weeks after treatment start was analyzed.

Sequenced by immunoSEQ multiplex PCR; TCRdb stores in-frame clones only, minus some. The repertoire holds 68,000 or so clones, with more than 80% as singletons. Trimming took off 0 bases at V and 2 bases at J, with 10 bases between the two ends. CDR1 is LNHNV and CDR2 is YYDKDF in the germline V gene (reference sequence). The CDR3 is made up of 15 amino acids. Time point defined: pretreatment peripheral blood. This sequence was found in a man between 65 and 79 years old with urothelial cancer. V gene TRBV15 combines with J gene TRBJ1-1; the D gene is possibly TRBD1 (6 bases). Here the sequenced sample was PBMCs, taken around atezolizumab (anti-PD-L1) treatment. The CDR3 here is CATSRDRGRNTEAFF. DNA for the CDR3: TGTGCCACCAGCAGAGACAGGGGCCGAAACACTGAAGCTTTCTTT.